These 2 T cell receptor beta chains originate from one sample sequenced in a study of T cells in localized non-small cell lung cancer. TCRdb's table, derived via immunoSEQ multiplex PCR, lists solely in-frame clones and lacks some. The sample consists of tens of thousands of clones, approximately 94% of them appearing once. This specimen was peripheral blood, taken before any cancer treatment. These receptors were taken from a woman aged 35-75 years with stage I lung adenocarcinoma.

The chain employs TRBV29-1 and TRBJ2-7; D may be TRBD1 (6 bases). V lost 4 bases, J lost 2 bases, and 15 bases lay in between. CDR1 SQVTM and CDR2 ANQGSEA come from the germline V gene. The CDR3 extends over 14 amino acids. The CDR3 nucleotides read TGCAGCGTTGTTCAGGGGCCAGGAGCCTACGAGCAGTACTTC. It translates to CSVVQGPGAYEQYF.

The V and J genes are TRBV6-5 and TRBJ2-7; 11 bases match TRBD2. The V and J ends lost 4 bases and 7 bases, in that order; junction bases with no gene match: 9. The CDR3 extends over 15 amino acids. The V gene's germline CDR1 is MNHEY and CDR2 SVGAGI. CDR3 DNA: TGTGCCAGCAGTTCCCGTTTAGCGGGGGGGCTTGAGCAGTACTTC. Translating gives CASSSRLAGGLEQYF.